This passage covers 13 T cell receptor beta chains from one sample sequenced in a study of T cells in Graves' hyperthyroidism and ophthalmopathy. TCR beta CDR3 region amplification was performed from RNA transcripts. Using the HTBI primer set, a first-round RT-PCR was run on the TCR CDR3. TCRdb re-called the multiplex PCR reads through MiXCR, storing one row per CDR3 protein. The sample has about 640,000 distinct CDR3 sequences; about 15% are singletons. Sequencing was carried out using blood. The receptor source for this set is a woman aged 45 to 65 with Graves' ophthalmopathy.

Turning to this clonotype: A clone one base away is much larger, so this may be a read error. V gene TRBV20-1 combines with J gene TRBJ2-1; TRBD1 aligns across 8 bases. CDR1 is DFQATT, CDR2 SNEGSKA, per germline (reference sequence). V lost 0 bases to trimming and J lost 3 bases; unmatched junction nucleotides: 7. CDR3 length equals 16 residues. The CDR3 DNA sequence: TGCAGTGCTAGAGAAAAACCAGGGGGCGTCTACAATGAGCAGTTCTTC. It encodes CSAREKPGGVYNEQFF.

This clonotype was counted ten times or more. The DNA of the CDR3 is TGCAGTGCTAGAGTCGATGTTATAGCGGGAGAGGCAGATACGCAGTATTTT. The encoded protein is CSARVDVIAGEADTQYF. The rearrangement joins TRBV20-1 to TRBJ2-3; 9 bases are a match to TRBD2. The germline V gene encodes CDR1 DFQATT and CDR2 SNEGSKA (reference sequence). V dropped 1 base and J dropped 4; count of bases not matched to a gene: 12. The CDR3 is 17 residues long.

CDR3 sequence reads: CSAPGTGDTGELFF. CDR3 nucleotide sequence: TGCAGTGCTCCCGGGACAGGGGACACCGGGGAGCTGTTTTTT. V usage is TRBV20-1 and J usage is TRBJ2-2; 10 positions agree with TRBD1. J was trimmed by 3 bases and V by 5 bases; bases with no gene match: 3. CDR1 is DFQATT and CDR2 is SNEGSKA in the germline V gene (reference sequence). This CDR3 is built from 14 residues.

This clonotype was seen only a few times. This chain uses TRBV14 with TRBJ2-5; 12 bases are a match to TRBD2. CDR3 length: 15 residues. With 6 bases clipped from V and 4 bases from J, the junction kept 6 bases outside the gene matches. In germline, CDR1 is SGHDN, CDR2 FVKESK. The CDR3 region has the DNA TGTGCCAGCAGTCGACTAGCGGGAGAGGGAGAGACCCAGTACTTC. Its protein product is CASSRLAGEGETQYF.

This clonotype was seen at least ten times. This chain connects TRBV7-2 to TRBJ2-5; either TRBD1 or TRBD2 may fit D (5 bases each). Germline V gene lookup returns CDR1 SGHTA and CDR2 FQGNSA. CDR3 length: 15 amino acids. V lost 5 bases and J lost 1, with 14 bases in between. CDR3 sequence: CASSHWDGTQETQYF. CDR3 DNA sequence: TGTGCCAGCAGCCATTGGGACGGCACCCAAGAGACCCAGTACTTC.

This clonotype turned up a few times. This may come from a read error, since a much larger clone is one base off. The rearrangement joins TRBV11-1 to TRBJ2-7; TRBD2 matches at 14 bases. The germline CDR1 and CDR2 sequences are SGHAT and FQDESV (reference sequence). This CDR3 comprises 16 residues. Trimming at V came to 5 bases and at J to 1 base, leaving 4 bases not matched to a gene. CDR3 residues: CASSPTSGRGSYEQYF. The DNA for the CDR3 is TGTGCCAGCAGCCCGACTAGCGGGAGGGGATCCTACGAGCAGTACTTC.

Concerning this clonotype itself: A much bigger clone sits one base away, suggesting this may be a read error. The rearrangement links TRBV19 to TRBJ1-1; D is uncertain. Per the germline V gene, CDR1 is LNHDA and CDR2 is SQIVND (reference sequence). This CDR3 contains 13 residues. CDR3 nucleotides: TGTGCCAGTGGTATAATGTATGACACTGAAGCTTTCTTT. Its translation is CASGIMYDTEAFF.

There are many counts of this clonotype. The genes are TRBV11-1 and TRBJ2-5, with TRBD1 matching over 7 bases. CDR1 and CDR2 (germline): SGHAT, FQDESV (reference sequence). This CDR3 is 14 amino acids long. Unmatched junction bases numbered 9, after V lost 7 bases and J lost 4 bases. The CDR3 nucleotides are TGTGCCAGCACCTCTATTGCAGGGGGAGAGACCCAGTACTTC. This sequence encodes CASTSIAGGETQYF.

For this clonotype: It may be a read error: a sequence one base away is much more abundant. The chain has TRBV12-3 or TRBV12-4 and TRBJ2-7; TRBD2 matches at 8 bases. There are 13 residues in the CDR3. Here the CDR3 DNA reads TGTGTCAGCACCACGGGACTAGTCTACGAGCAGTACTTC. Residues: CVSTTGLVYEQYF.

The chain employs TRBV9 and TRBJ2-1, with 9 bases that match TRBD2. The CDR3 runs to 16 residues. With V trimmed by 0 bases and J by 4 bases, 5 bases remained unmatched. The V gene's germline CDR1 is SGDLS and CDR2 YYNGEE. In DNA form, the CDR3 reads TGTGCCAGCAGCGTAGAAGGCGGGAGGGTATACAATGAGCAGTTCTTC. Translation: CASSVEGGRVYNEQFF.

This clonotype was recorded a few times. DNA of the CDR3: TGTGCCAGCAGCCCCCCATCCAGCCGGGGCGAGCAGTACTTC. It encodes CASSPPSSRGEQYF. The chain uses TRBV9 and TRBJ2-7; possibly TRBD2 for D (5 bases). Germline loops: CDR1 SGDLS, CDR2 YYNGEE. The CDR3 totals 14 residues. V lost 4 bases, J lost 6 bases, and 17 bases lay in between. Full variable domain (outside the CDR3, taken from reference TRBV9 and TRBJ2-7): DSGVTQTPKHLITATGQRVTLRCSPRSGDLSVYWYQQSLDQGLQFLIQYYNGEERAKGNILERFSAQQFPDLHSELNLSSLELGDSALYFCASSPPSSRGEQYFGPGTRLTVT.

The rearrangement uses TRBV7-3 and TRBJ1-1; a possible D gene is TRBD1 (6 bases). CDR3 length: 15 residues. Germline-derived CDR1 and CDR2 are SGHTA and FQGTGA. V lost 0 bases and J 4 bases, leaving 12 bases between the germline ends. This chain's CDR3 is CASSLTGAARTEAFF. CDR3 nucleotide sequence: TGTGCCAGCAGCTTAACGGGGGCGGCGCGCACTGAAGCTTTCTTT.

This clonotype was recorded many times. This chain links TRBV27 with TRBJ2-5; D is perhaps TRBD1 (5 bases). Germline loops: CDR1 MNHEY, CDR2 SMNVEV (reference sequence). Trimming shortened V by 1 base and J by 4 bases, and 7 bases separated the two germline ends. There are 13 residues in the CDR3. DNA for the CDR3: TGTGCCAGCAGTTTATATGGGGCAGAGACCCAGTACTTC. Its protein product is CASSLYGAETQYF.